There are many counts of the clone carrying this T cell receptor beta chain. These data originate in a study of response to subunit inactivated influenza vaccine. CDR3 length equals 19 residues. Per germline, CDR1 DFQATT and CDR2 SNEGSKA (reference sequence). The V and J ends lost 4 bases and 5 bases, in that order; junction bases with no gene match: 22. MiXCR, applied by TCRdb to the RT-PCR reads, yields one record per CDR3 protein. The data show more than 500,000 distinct CDR3 sequences, around 10% seen once. The data were also submitted as part of a second study, on T cells expressing NK-cell markers. That study reports: Synthesis of TCR beta cDNA relied on 5'RACE template switching carrying UMIs.

The chain uses TRBV20-1 and TRBJ2-1; 8 bases are a match to TRBD1. The sample was PBMCs from blood, taken on the day of vaccination. The sequence was obtained from a man aged 50 to 60 who received an inactivated influenza vaccine. The CDR3 loop reads CSAKVFSSTGAERNNEQFF. The CDR3 DNA sequence: TGCAGTGCTAAAGTTTTTAGTTCGACAGGGGCCGAACGGAACAATGAGCAGTTCTTC.